This T cell receptor beta chain was sequenced for a study of vaccination effects on CD4 cells after COVID-19. Study in general: Either the BNT162b2 or mRNA-1273 vaccine was given to participants in two doses. Sample provision by two convalescent patients occurred 16 days and one week before vaccination.

The CDR3 is 15 residues long. V lost 0 bases and J lost 5, with 14 bases in between. The germline V gene has CDR1 ENHRY and CDR2 SYGVKD. Antigen-specific CD4+ T cells were expanded (with viral peptide pools) by the ViraFEST assay ahead of sequencing. Scientists isolated CD4+ T cells after a roughly 9-day culture period ended. The person had a PCR-confirmed SARS-CoV-2 infection during March to December 2020. Assay: immunoSEQ multiplex PCR; the TCRdb copy retains only in-frame clones and omits some. The profile shows about 45,000 clones, about 75% of them singletons. This clone has a handful of counts. The antigen is not known.

This clonotype was obtained from a human donor who had a prior SARS-CoV-2 infection. The specimen was CD4+ T cells from PBMCs cultured with a peptide pool, collected before COVID-19 vaccination. The chain links TRBV10-3 to TRBJ2-7; no clear D gene. CDR3 bases: TGTGCCATCAGTGAGTCGAGGACCGTAGGCGACGAGCAGTACTTC. Translation gives CAISESRTVGDEQYF.